This entry is about one T cell receptor beta chain. The PCR was carried out with 60 Vbeta primers and 13 Jbeta primers. TCRdb's table, derived via immunoSEQ multiplex PCR, lists solely in-frame clones and lacks some. Among about 160,000 clones listed, about three quarters were seen once. This sample was included in a study of cytomegalovirus exposure and HLA in healthy donors. Across the whole study: The study's early data release held about 80 million unique TCRs from HLA-typed donors.

With 2 bases removed from V and 0 bases from J, the gap between germline ends came to 14 bases. CDR1 and CDR2 from the germline V gene are GTSNPN and SVGIG (reference sequence). This CDR3 has 16 residues. Sequencing used PBMCs. The clonotype comes from a woman between 40 and 50 years old in good health and CMV-seropositive. V is TRBV30 and J is TRBJ1-5; TRBD1 might be the D (5 bases). The CDR3 loop reads CAWSRAGWDSNQPQHF. In DNA, the CDR3 is TGTGCCTGGAGTAGGGCAGGGTGGGATAGCAATCAGCCCCAGCATTTT.